This T cell receptor beta chain was observed in a study of cytomegalovirus exposure and HLA in healthy donors. Trimming pared 0 bases from V and 6 bases from J, leaving 12 bases between. The length of the CDR3 is 14 residues. Germline loops: CDR1 SGDLS, CDR2 YYNGEE. PCR was performed using 60 Vbeta and 13 Jbeta primers. Only in-frame clones appear in the TCRdb table, and some are missing; sequencing was by immunoSEQ multiplex PCR. This table holds roughly 150,000 clones, roughly 9.7% found once. Sequenced: PBMCs. The clonotype originates from a man in his fifties or sixties in good health and CMV-seronegative. This rearrangement joins TRBV9 to TRBJ1-2; D call uncertain. The CDR3 nucleotides are TGTGCCAGCAGCGTAGCTATTGGGCTTGATGGCTACACCTTC. Translation: CASSVAIGLDGYTF.